Listed here is a single T cell receptor (beta chain). The clone's antigen remains unknown. A junction end diverges from the germline sequence, so it may reflect a read error. This specimen comes from a study of blood T cell repertoires in COVID-19 (dated by TCRdb to 2018 to 2021). A note on the overall study: The collaborator samples originated in the United States, Italy and Spain and spanned the acute and convalescent phases of COVID-19. The prospective study material was composed of cDNA or gDNA derived from T cells, B-cell-depleted T cells, or PBMCs. A freely available public database, intended as a resource for researchers studying the immune response to SARS-CoV-2, is where the repertoires were released. Nearly every sample came with metadata listing a de-identified subject ID, COVID-19 status, age in years and sex. Where available, HLA class I and class II types were taken from metadata supplied by the sample provider and were not determined by assay-based typing. Samples were obtained from the ongoing ImmuneRACE study (first 160 participants) and from roughly 1,300 subjects provided by 6 global collaborators. Deeply sampled blood TCRbeta repertoires from subjects exposed to, actively infected with, or recovered from COVID-19 were included in the dataset. General conclusions and limits of the study: The quantity of clinical and demographic metadata differed by source and by participant and was supplied without curation.

The CDR1 and CDR2 encoded by the germline V gene (reference sequence) are SSHAT and FNYEAQ. The cysteine opens and the phenylalanine closes a CDR3 of 15 amino acids. Solely the CDR3 DNA is kept, with 45 bases framed from the first base. In Seattle, one collaborating source enrolled patients while the infection was active and tracked those patients longitudinally over the course of disease. The collaborating institutions used their own protocols to collect whole blood in K2EDTA tubes. For TCRbeta analysis, collaborator samples were shipped as frozen whole blood, as isolated PBMCs, or as DNA extracted from either sample type. TCRbeta CDR3 regions were amplified from genomic DNA by means of the immunoSEQ Assay, a bias-controlled multiplex PCR. From the authors' description of their analysis: Within the assay, amplification of reference gene primers was used to estimate how many nucleated cells each sample contained. To quantify the absolute abundance of each unique TCRbeta CDR3 rearrangement, sequence reads were collapsed and filtered. Productive Simpson clonality was computed per sample as the square root of Simpson's diversity index over productive rearrangements. The table comes from immuneACCESS by way of TCRdb, which keeps in-frame sequences with V and J called. Part of the clones is missing from these tables; in studies checked, under half for an unresolved V gene and the rest for unknown reasons. D and trimming were read from the DNA, whereas the V and J calls and clone size are those reported in that table. The sample table lists around 220,000 clones, 82% of them with a count of one. Around 8% of the sample belongs to the ten largest clones.

The sequence came from an elderly woman with COVID-19, enrolled during active disease. The chain joins TRBV7-7 to TRBJ2-1, with the D gene not confidently named. Source material: peripheral blood. This receptor has the CDR3 CASSSTVNPYNEQFF. The nucleotide sequence reads as follows: TGTGCTAGCAGCTCCACAGTTAACCCCTACAATGAGCAGTTCTTC.